This entry is about one T cell receptor (beta chain). The sample belongs to a study of technical replicates of blood from a few donors. Assay: immunoSEQ multiplex PCR; the TCRdb copy retains only in-frame clones and omits some. The data contain tens of thousands of clones, approximately 94% of them singletons. Trimming cost V 6 bases and J 8 bases, with 19 bases left between them. This CDR3 comprises 13 residues. Germline V gene lookup returns CDR1 SQVTM and CDR2 ANQGSEA. The chain joins TRBV29-1 to TRBJ1-1; TRBD1 is a possible D gene (5 bases). The specimen was T cells isolated from PBMCs. This TCR came from a human donor in good health. CDR3 protein: CSVGSSQGMEAFF. DNA for the CDR3: TGCAGCGTCGGATCATCGCAGGGTATGGAAGCTTTCTTT.